A selection of T cell receptor beta chains follows, all from one sample in a study of cytomegalovirus exposure and HLA in healthy donors. TCRdb's table, derived via immunoSEQ multiplex PCR, lists solely in-frame clones and lacks some. The data hold about 130,000 clones, with over 70% observed a single time. Sequenced sample: PBMCs. The receptors here all came from a man between 18 and 29 years old in good health and CMV-seropositive. Both conserved end residues are part of each CDR3. A D gene is named only where the DNA matches it firmly. Where a row states a size, it is once, few, many or the class of an expanded clone; other rows omit it.

V	J	D	size	CDR3	DNA
TRBV30	TRBJ2-7	TRBD2	-	CAWSGVAGDEQYF	TGTGCCTGGAGTGGGGTAGCGGGAGATGAGCAGTACTTC
TRBV4-3	TRBJ1-2	-	-	CASSQAAGAKSGYTF	TGCGCCAGCAGCCAAGCCGCGGGGGCAAAGAGTGGCTACACCTTC
TRBV6-5	TRBJ2-1	-	-	CASSYERLTYNEQFF	TGTGCCAGCAGTTACGAACGACTAACCTACAATGAGCAGTTCTTC
TRBV7-8	TRBJ1-2	-	few	CASSLEGQTYGYTF	TGTGCCAGCAGCTTGGAAGGACAGACCTATGGCTACACCTTC
TRBV19	TRBJ2-7	TRBD1	-	CASSISGTGGVEQYF	TGTGCCAGTAGTATCTCCGGGACAGGGGGCGTGGAGCAGTACTTC
TRBV4-3	TRBJ1-1	-	-	CASSQEPGLNTEAFF	TGCGCCAGCAGCCAAGAACCAGGGTTGAACACTGAAGCTTTCTTT
TRBV11-2	TRBJ2-3	TRBD1	-	CASSFDRARPDTQYF	TGTGCCAGCAGCTTCGACAGGGCCCGCCCGGATACGCAGTATTTT
TRBV4-2	TRBJ2-7	TRBD1	-	CASSQTDRASSYEQYF	TGTGCCAGCAGCCAGACTGACAGGGCTAGCTCCTACGAGCAGTACTTC
TRBV5-1	TRBJ1-1	TRBD1	-	CASNTGGNPWNTEAFF	TGCGCCAGCAATACAGGGGGGAACCCATGGAACACTGAAGCTTTCTTT
TRBV25-1	TRBJ1-5	-	-	CASSEAEDQPQHF	TGTGCCAGCAGTGAGGCGGAAGATCAGCCCCAGCATTTT
TRBV7-9	TRBJ2-7	TRBD2	few	CASSLTTSGRVYEQYF	TGTGCCAGCAGCTTAACGACTAGCGGGAGGGTCTACGAGCAGTACTTC
TRBV4-3	TRBJ1-2	-	once	CASSQDQESGRSYGYTF	TGCGCCAGCAGCCAAGATCAAGAGTCAGGGCGTAGCTATGGCTACACCTTC
TRBV27	TRBJ2-1	-	-	CASSLDFSSHEQFF	TGTGCCAGCAGTTTGGATTTTAGCTCCCATGAGCAGTTCTTC
TRBV6-4	TRBJ2-2	-	-	CASSFEANTGELFF	TGTGCCAGCAGTTTCGAGGCGAACACCGGGGAGCTGTTTTTT
TRBV5-1	TRBJ1-4	-	-	CASSTGGATNEKLFF	TGCGCCAGCAGCACGGGAGGTGCAACTAATGAAAAACTGTTTTTT
TRBV5-1	TRBJ1-1	-	-	CASSDNTGGGTEAFF	TGCGCCAGCAGCGACAACACGGGGGGAGGCACTGAAGCTTTCTTT
TRBV29-1	TRBJ1-1	TRBD1	-	CSVVMGQGGSAFF	TGCAGCGTTGTGATGGGACAGGGGGGGTCGGCTTTCTTT
TRBV7-8	TRBJ1-2	-	once	CASSLWQAQTDGYTF	TGTGCCAGCAGCTTATGGCAGGCGCAAACCGATGGCTACACCTTC
TRBV2	TRBJ2-1	-	-	CASSEWQLGHNEQFF	TGTGCCAGCAGTGAATGGCAATTGGGCCACAATGAGCAGTTCTTC
TRBV7-9	TRBJ1-4	-	-	CASSTQGKTTNEKLFF	TGTGCCAGCAGCACGCAGGGGAAAACAACTAATGAAAAACTGTTTTTT
TRBV29-1	TRBJ1-1	-	few	CSVVEQGGGTEAFF	TGCAGCGTTGTGGAGCAGGGTGGGGGGACTGAAGCTTTCTTT
TRBV7-7	TRBJ2-1	TRBD2	-	CASSLEVAGHNEQFF	TGTGCTAGCAGCTTAGAGGTAGCGGGGCACAATGAGCAGTTCTTC
TRBV18	TRBJ1-2	TRBD1	-	CASSRMDRGGYTF	TGTGCCAGCTCACGGATGGACAGGGGTGGCTACACCTTC